One T cell receptor beta chain is described in this entry. No antigen is known for it. This entry comes from a study of T cell clones after liver transplantation. Background on the study: Draws occurred before transplant, before withdrawal, and after complete or failed withdrawal. Points from the study as a whole: Donor-reactive sequences fell more than third party-reactive ones, suggesting partial deletion. The donor-reactive repertoire was only partly measurable in two subjects, lacking donor cells.

Repertoires were generated with immunoSEQ multiplex PCR, while TCRdb's copy carries only in-frame clones and drops some. The sample carries nearly 55,000 clones, about 81% recorded once. The clonotype originates from a human donor who received a liver transplant. The source was CD4+ T cells from blood, collected before liver transplant.

The CDR3 sequence: CASSPTGIDSYNEQFF. The CDR3 nucleotides read TGTGCCAGCAGCCCCACAGGGATCGACTCCTACAATGAGCAGTTCTTC. The rearrangement joins TRBV7-8 to TRBJ2-1, with a possible D match to TRBD1 (6 bases). The CDR3 covers 16 residues. Germline assignment: CDR1 SGHVS and CDR2 FQNEAQ. Trimming shortened V by 5 bases and J by 0 bases, and 14 bases separated the two germline ends. Full variable domain (missing parts from reference TRBV7-8 and TRBJ2-1): GAGVSQSPRYKVAKRGQDVALRCDPISGHVSLFWYQQALGQGPEFLTYFQNEAQLDKSGLPSDRFFAERPEGSVSTLKIQRTQQEDSAVYLCASSPTGIDSYNEQFFGPGTRLTVL.